This T cell receptor beta chain was sequenced during a study of blood T cell repertoires in COVID-19. As handled by the study authors: How many nucleated cells were present was estimated from reference gene primer amplification. Only in-frame clones appear in the TCRdb table, and some are missing; sequencing was by immunoSEQ multiplex PCR. D and trimming come from the DNA, and the V and J calls and clone size come from that table. The sample yields some 270,000 clones, approximately 84% seen once. In this sample, this clone turned up once. Participants spanned ages about 18 to 90 years and resided in roughly 26 US areas. Per germline, CDR1 SGHRS and CDR2 YFSETQ. Trimming at V came to 4 bases and at J to 5 bases, leaving 9 bases not matched to a gene. The CDR3 consists of 16 residues.

The clonotype originates from a man over 45 who had recovered from COVID-19. The rearrangement joins TRBV5-1 to TRBJ2-2, with 9 bases that match TRBD1. Sequenced: PBMCs or T cells enriched from blood (not recorded which). The chain's CDR3 is CASSGGQGRETGELFF. The CDR3 nucleotides are TGCGCCAGCAGCGGGGGACAGGGTCGAGAAACCGGGGAGCTGTTTTTT.